The clone carrying this T cell receptor (beta chain) has a count of ten or more. This entry belongs to a study of T cells in Graves' hyperthyroidism and ophthalmopathy. The V and J ends lost 1 base and 0 bases respectively, with 6 bases between them. Germline CDR1 reads MDHEN; CDR2 reads SYDVKM. The CDR3 has 14 residues. From RNA transcripts, TCR beta CDR3 regions were amplified. During a first-round RT-PCR of the TCR CDR3, the HTBI primer set was used. TCRdb analysed the multiplex PCR reads with MiXCR anew, one entry per CDR3 protein. The data hold approximately 330,000 distinct CDR3 sequences, with about an eighth observed a single time.

This receptor was taken from a middle-aged woman with Graves' ophthalmopathy. The chain is built from TRBV28 and TRBJ2-5; D uncertain. The source material was blood. As DNA, the CDR3 is TGTGCCAGCAGTTTATATGGAGACCAAGAGACCCAGTACTTC. Amino acid sequence: CASSLYGDQETQYF. Together with reference TRBV28 and TRBJ2-5, the CDR3 gives the full variable domain: DVKVTQSSRYLVKRTGEKVFLECVQDMDHENMFWYRQDPGLGLRLIYFSYDVKMKEKGDIPEGYSVSREKKERFSLILESASTNQTSMYLCASSLYGDQETQYFGPGTRLLVL.